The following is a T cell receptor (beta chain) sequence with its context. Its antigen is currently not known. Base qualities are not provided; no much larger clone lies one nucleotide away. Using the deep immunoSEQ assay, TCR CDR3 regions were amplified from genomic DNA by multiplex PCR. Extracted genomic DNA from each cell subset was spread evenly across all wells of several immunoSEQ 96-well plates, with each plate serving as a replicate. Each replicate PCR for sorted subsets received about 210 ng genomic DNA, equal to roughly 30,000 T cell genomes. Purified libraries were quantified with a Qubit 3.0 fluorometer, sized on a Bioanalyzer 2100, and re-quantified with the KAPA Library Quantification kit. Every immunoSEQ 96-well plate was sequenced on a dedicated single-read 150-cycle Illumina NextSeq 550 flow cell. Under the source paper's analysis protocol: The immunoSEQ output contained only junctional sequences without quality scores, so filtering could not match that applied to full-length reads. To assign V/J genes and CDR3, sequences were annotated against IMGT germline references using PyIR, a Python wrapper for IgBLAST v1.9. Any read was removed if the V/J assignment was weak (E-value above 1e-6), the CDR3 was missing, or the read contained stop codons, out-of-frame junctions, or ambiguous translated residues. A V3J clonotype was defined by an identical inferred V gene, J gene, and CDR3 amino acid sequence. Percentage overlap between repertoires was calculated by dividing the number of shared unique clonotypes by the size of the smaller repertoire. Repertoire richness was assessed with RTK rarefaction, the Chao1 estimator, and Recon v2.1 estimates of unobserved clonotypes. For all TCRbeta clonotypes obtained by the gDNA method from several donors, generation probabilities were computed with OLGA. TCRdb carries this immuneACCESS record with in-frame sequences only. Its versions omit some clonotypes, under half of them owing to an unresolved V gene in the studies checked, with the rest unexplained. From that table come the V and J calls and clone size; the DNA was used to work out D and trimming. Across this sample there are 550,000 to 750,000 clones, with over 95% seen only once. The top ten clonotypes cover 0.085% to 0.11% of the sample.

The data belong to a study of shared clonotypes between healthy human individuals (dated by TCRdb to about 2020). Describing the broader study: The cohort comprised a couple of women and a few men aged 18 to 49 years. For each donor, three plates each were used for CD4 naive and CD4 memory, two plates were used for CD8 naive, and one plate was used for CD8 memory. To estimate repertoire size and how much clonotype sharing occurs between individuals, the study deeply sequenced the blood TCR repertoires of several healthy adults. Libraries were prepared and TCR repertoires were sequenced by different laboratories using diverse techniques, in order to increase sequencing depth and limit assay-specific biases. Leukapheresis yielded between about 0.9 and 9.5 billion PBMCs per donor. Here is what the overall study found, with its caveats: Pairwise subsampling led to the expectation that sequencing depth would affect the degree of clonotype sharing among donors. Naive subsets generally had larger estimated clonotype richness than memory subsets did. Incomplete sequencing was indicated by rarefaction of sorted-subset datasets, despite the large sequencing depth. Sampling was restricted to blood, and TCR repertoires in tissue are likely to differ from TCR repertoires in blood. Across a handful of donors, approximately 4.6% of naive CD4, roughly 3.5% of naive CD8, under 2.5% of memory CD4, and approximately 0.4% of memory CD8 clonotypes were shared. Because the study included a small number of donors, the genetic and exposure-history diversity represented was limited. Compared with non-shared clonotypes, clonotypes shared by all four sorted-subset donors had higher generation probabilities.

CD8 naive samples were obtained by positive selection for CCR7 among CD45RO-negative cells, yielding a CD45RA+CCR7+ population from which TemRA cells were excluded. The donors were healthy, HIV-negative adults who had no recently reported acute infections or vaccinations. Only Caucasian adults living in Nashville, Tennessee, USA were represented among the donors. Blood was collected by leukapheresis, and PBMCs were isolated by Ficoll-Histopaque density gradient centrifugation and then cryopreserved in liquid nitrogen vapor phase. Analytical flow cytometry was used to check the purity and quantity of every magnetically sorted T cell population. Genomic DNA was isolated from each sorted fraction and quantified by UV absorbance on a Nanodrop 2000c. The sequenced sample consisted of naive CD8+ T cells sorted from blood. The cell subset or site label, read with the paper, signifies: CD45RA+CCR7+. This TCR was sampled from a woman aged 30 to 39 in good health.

In nucleotides, the sequence is TGTGCCAGCAGTTGGGTCGGGAGCTCCTACAATGAGCAGTTCTTC. Translated, this is CASSWVGSSYNEQFF. The V and J genes are TRBV27 and TRBJ2-1; possibly the D gene is TRBD2, per 6 matching bases. Trimming removed 4 bases from V and 0 bases from J, leaving 10 bases between the germline ends. As encoded in the germline V gene (reference sequence), CDR1 is MNHEY while CDR2 is SMNVEV. The CDR3 runs 15 residues from the cysteine to the phenylalanine. The sequence is cut down to CDR3 DNA, 45 bases in frame from base 1.